This TCR beta chain stems from a study of blood T cell repertoires in COVID-19. In the authors' workflow: Using reference gene primer amplification, nucleated cell counts were estimated. Data came from immunoSEQ multiplex PCR; TCRdb stores just in-frame clones and leaves some out. V and J calls and clone size follow that table, whereas D and trimming were derived from the DNA. The sample has a few hundred thousand clones, roughly 91% seen once. Germline loops: CDR1 SNHLY, CDR2 FYNNEI. The V segment lost 1 base and the J segment 3 bases; nucleotides outside the gene matches: 11. This CDR3 has 17 amino acids.

The sequencing sample was made of PBMCs or T cells enriched from blood (not recorded which). The TCR was taken from a woman aged 30 to 39 who had recovered from COVID-19. The chain is built from TRBV2 and TRBJ1-1; 7 nucleotides align to TRBD1. The CDR3 DNA reads TGTGCCAGCAGTGAAGGGACAGGATACGGAGGGTACACTGAAGCTTTCTTT. This gives the protein CASSEGTGYGGYTEAFF.